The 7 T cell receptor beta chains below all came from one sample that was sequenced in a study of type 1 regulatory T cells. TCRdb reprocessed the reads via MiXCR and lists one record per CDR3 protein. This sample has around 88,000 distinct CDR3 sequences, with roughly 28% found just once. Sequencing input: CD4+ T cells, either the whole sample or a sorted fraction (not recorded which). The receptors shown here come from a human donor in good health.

CDR3 protein: CASRTQGSGHQPQHF. The CDR3 DNA sequence: TGTGCCAGCAGAACTCAGGGTTCGGGGCATCAGCCCCAGCATTTT. V gene TRBV28 combines with J gene TRBJ1-5; a possible D gene is TRBD1 (5 bases). Germline V gives CDR1 MDHEN, CDR2 SYDVKM. The ends were cut back, 6 bases at V and 5 bases at J, with 17 bases in the middle. This CDR3 spans 15 amino acids. Supplemented by reference TRBV28 and TRBJ1-5, the full variable domain reads DVKVTQSSRYLVKRTGEKVFLECVQDMDHENMFWYRQDPGLGLRLIYFSYDVKMKEKGDIPEGYSVSREKKERFSLILESASTNQTSMYLCASRTQGSGHQPQHFGDGTRLSIL.

This CDR3 reads CASSQVPDGGEQYF. The CDR3 region has the DNA TGTGCCAGCAGCCAAGTCCCGGATGGAGGCGAGCAGTACTTC. The chain is built from TRBV3-1 and TRBJ2-7, with D tentatively TRBD2 (5 bases). The germline V gene has CDR1 LGHDT and CDR2 YNNKEL (reference sequence). There are 14 residues in the CDR3. Trimming stripped 1 base from V and 6 bases from J, with 13 bases between.

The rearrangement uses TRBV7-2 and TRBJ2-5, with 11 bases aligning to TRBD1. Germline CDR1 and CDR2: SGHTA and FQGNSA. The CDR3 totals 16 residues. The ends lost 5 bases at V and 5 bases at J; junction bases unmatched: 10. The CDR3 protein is CASSPNRDRGDETQYF. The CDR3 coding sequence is TGTGCCAGCAGCCCGAACCGGGACAGGGGGGACGAGACCCAGTACTTC.

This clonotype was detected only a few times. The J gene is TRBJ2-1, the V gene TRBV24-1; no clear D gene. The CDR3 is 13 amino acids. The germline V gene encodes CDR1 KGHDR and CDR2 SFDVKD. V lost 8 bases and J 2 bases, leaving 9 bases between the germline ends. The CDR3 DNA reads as TGTGCCACCATAGGGCGAACCTACAATGAGCAGTTCTTC. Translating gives CATIGRTYNEQFF.

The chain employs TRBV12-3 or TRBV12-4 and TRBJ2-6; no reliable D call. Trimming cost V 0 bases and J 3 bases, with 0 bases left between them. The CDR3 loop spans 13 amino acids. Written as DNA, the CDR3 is TGTGCCAGCAGTTTAGCTGGGGCCAACGTCCTGACTTTC. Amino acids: CASSLAGANVLTF.

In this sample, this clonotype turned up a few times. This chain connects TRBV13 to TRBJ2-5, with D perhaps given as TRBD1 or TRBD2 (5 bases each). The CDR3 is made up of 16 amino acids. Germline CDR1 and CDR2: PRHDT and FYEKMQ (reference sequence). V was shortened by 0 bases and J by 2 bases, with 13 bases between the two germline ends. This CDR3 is CASSLGRPGPQETQYF. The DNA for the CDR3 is TGTGCCAGCAGCTTAGGTAGACCGGGACCTCAAGAGACCCAGTACTTC.

This chain's CDR3 is CASSPPGQGLGEQYF. The CDR3 DNA reads TGCGCCAGCAGTCCTCCGGGACAGGGGTTGGGCGAGCAGTACTTC. The chain employs TRBV23-1 and TRBJ2-7; 10 nucleotides line up with TRBD1. TRBV23-1 falls under the ORF class, with uncertain function. CDR3 length: 15 amino acids. V shed 4 bases, J shed 6 bases, and the junction held 9 bases outside the gene matches.